These 5 T cell receptor beta chains share one sample of origin, sequenced in a study of T cells in Graves' hyperthyroidism and ophthalmopathy. Amplified TCR beta CDR3 regions derived from RNA transcripts. A first-round RT-PCR of the TCR CDR3 used the HTBI primer set. TCRdb redid the calling of the multiplex PCR reads with MiXCR, one entry per CDR3 protein. The sample carries 300,000 to 350,000 distinct CDR3 sequences, about 18% recorded once. The sequenced sample was blood. All receptors derive from a woman between 45 and 65 years old with Graves' hyperthyroidism.

This clonotype was recorded a few times. This sequence joins TRBV20-1 and TRBJ2-5; no firm D call. CDR1 is DFQATT, CDR2 SNEGSKA, per germline (reference sequence). The CDR3 has 13 amino acids. V was cut by 3 bases and J by 2 bases, with 10 bases left in between. The CDR3 reads CSASAGVQETQYF. The CDR3 region has the DNA TGCAGTGCTAGTGCCGGAGTTCAAGAGACCCAGTACTTC.

A word on this clonotype: A much larger clone lies one base from this, so it may be a read error. This sequence joins TRBV12-3 or TRBV12-4 and TRBJ1-4; 8 bases fit TRBD1. The CDR3 is 16 amino acids. CDR3 sequence reads: CASSSSRDRSNGKLFF. The DNA for the CDR3 is TGTGCCAGCAGTTCGAGCCGGGACAGGAGTAATGGAAAACTGTTTTTT.

This clonotype came up a few times. The chain employs TRBV19 and TRBJ1-2; 7 nucleotides match TRBD1. After removal of 6 bases from V and 8 bases from J, the junction contained 9 bases not matched to a gene. The germline V gene encodes CDR1 LNHDA and CDR2 SQIVND (reference sequence). The CDR3 is made up of 13 amino acids. CDR3 residues: CASRQGSLEGYTF. Written as DNA, the CDR3 is TGTGCCAGTAGACAGGGGAGTTTGGAAGGCTACACCTTC.

This clonotype appeared many times. The chain uses TRBV20-1 and TRBJ2-7; D gene unclear. V lost 6 bases and J 1 base, leaving 10 bases between the germline ends. CDR3 length equals 12 residues. Germline V gene sequence: CDR1 DFQATT, CDR2 SNEGSKA (reference sequence). The CDR3 DNA follows: TGCAGTGCCGGGCGTAATTCCTACGAGCAGTACTTC. Encoded protein: CSAGRNSYEQYF.

The chain couples TRBV6-1 to TRBJ1-5; no definite D call. Germline assignment: CDR1 MNHNS and CDR2 SASEGT. The germline V and J ends were trimmed by 6 bases and 2 bases, with 17 bases remaining between them. This CDR3 comprises 16 residues. Here the CDR3 DNA reads TGTGCCAGCAGGCCTTCATATGCACCGGGCAATCAGCCCCAGCATTTT. It translates to CASRPSYAPGNQPQHF.